This is a list of T cell receptor beta chains from one sample in a study of blood T cell repertoires in COVID-19. Generated by immunoSEQ multiplex PCR, the TCRdb table keeps only in-frame clones and is missing some. The table includes approximately 30,000 clones, approximately 91% detected once. Sequenced sample: peripheral blood. These receptor sequences come from a human donor in a cohort sampled during active COVID-19. The CDR3 runs from the conserved cysteine through the conserved F or W. The D gene is left open where the match is weak. Some rows mark clone size as missing; the rest say once, few, many or name a class of expanded clone.

>TRBD2|TRBV5-1|once|TRBJ2-1
CASSLGPAGGHNEQFF
TGCGCCAGCAGCTTGGGTCCGGCGGGAGGGCATAATGAGCAGTTCTTC
>NA|TRBV3-1/TRBV3-2|NA|TRBJ2-5
CASSQGPGGSGETQYF
TGTGCCAGCAGCCAAGGGCCTGGGGGGAGCGGAGAGACCCAGTACTTC
>TRBD1|TRBV27|once|TRBJ1-6
CASSSRDRGYNSPLHF
TGTGCCAGCAGCTCCCGGGACAGGGGCTATAATTCACCCCTCCACTTT
>NA|TRBV5-1|NA|TRBJ1-1
CASSLGQMNTEAFF
TGCGCCAGCAGCTTGGGACAGATGAACACTGAAGCTTTCTTT
>NA|TRBV6-5|once|TRBJ1-1
CATSRDTEAFF
TGTGCCACCAGCCGGGACACTGAAGCTTTCTTT
>NA|TRBV19|NA|TRBJ2-2
CASSSGVNTGELFF
TGTGCCAGTAGTTCGGGAGTTAACACCGGGGAGCTGTTTTTT
>TRBD1|TRBV6-5|NA|TRBJ1-1
CASRPGTGDTEAFF
TGTGCCAGCAGACCAGGGACAGGGGACACTGAAGCTTTCTTT
>TRBD1|TRBV20-1|NA|TRBJ1-2
CSGGDRDGYTF
TGCAGTGGGGGGGACAGGGATGGCTACACCTTC
>TRBD2|TRBV2|once|TRBJ2-3
CASSRLAGGTDTQYF
TGTGCCAGCAGTCGACTAGCGGGAGGAACAGATACGCAGTATTTT
>NA|TRBV15|NA|TRBJ1-2
CATSRGFIEIGTF
TGTGCCACCAGCAGAGGGTTCATTGAAATCGGCACCTTC
>NA|TRBV28|NA|TRBJ1-5
CASSSRVRNQPQHF
TGTGCCAGCAGTTCGAGGGTACGCAATCAGCCCCAGCATTTT
>NA|TRBV4-1|NA|TRBJ2-6
CASSQVDMGFGGANVLTF
TGCGCCAGCAGCCAAGTAGACATGGGCTTTGGTGGGGCCAACGTCCTGACTTTC